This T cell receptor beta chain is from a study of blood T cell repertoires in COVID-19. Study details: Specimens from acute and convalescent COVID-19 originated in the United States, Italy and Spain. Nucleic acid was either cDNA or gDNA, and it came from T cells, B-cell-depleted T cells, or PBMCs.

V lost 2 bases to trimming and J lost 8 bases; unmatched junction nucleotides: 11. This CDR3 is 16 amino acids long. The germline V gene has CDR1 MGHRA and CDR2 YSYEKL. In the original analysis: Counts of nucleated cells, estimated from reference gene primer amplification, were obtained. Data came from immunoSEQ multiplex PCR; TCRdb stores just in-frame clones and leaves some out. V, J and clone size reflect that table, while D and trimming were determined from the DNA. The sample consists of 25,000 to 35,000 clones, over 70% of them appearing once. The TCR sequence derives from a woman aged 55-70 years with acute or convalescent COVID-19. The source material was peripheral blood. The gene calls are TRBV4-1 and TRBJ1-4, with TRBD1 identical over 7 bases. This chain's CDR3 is CASSQNPGGFGEKLFF. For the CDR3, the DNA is TGCGCCAGCAGCCAAAATCCAGGGGGGTTTGGGGAAAAACTGTTTTTT.